One TCR beta chain is described in this entry. Its antigen is as yet unknown. This entry is derived from a study of shared clonotypes between healthy human individuals. Study-level findings and limits: Non-shared clonotypes were found to have lower generation probabilities than the clonotypes that were shared by all four of the sorted-subset donors.

Per the authors' pipeline: Filtering differed for immunoSEQ, which gave only junction sequences without quality scores. TCRdb keeps only in-frame clones here, not all; method: immunoSEQ multiplex PCR. V and J calls and clone size are copied from that table; D and trimming were computed from the DNA. In the table there are over 800,000 clones, around 93% of which are singletons. Germline V gene data show CDR1 as MNHEY and CDR2 as SVGAGI. The ends were cut back, 5 bases at V and 2 bases at J, with 9 bases in the middle. This CDR3 has 13 amino acids. CD45RO-negative cells were positively selected for CCR7, leaving out terminally differentiated effector memory CD45RA+ cells. Nashville, Tennessee was home to all donors, who were Caucasian adults.

The receptor was derived from a man between 25 and 39 years old in good health. The chain employs TRBV6-5 and TRBJ1-2; D unresolved. Sequencing was performed on naive CD8+ T cells sorted from blood. CDR3 protein: CASSVGKNYGYTF. CDR3 in DNA: TGTGCCAGCAGTGTCGGGAAGAACTATGGCTACACCTTC.